This TCR beta chain was retrieved from a study of cytomegalovirus exposure and HLA in healthy donors (dated by TCRdb to about 2017). Broadly, across the study: An earlier analysis of roughly 610 of the donors reported under 300 Gb of sequence data and about 120 million unique TCR beta sequences obtained from approximately 180 million T cells. An early release that covered about 600 HLA-typed donors contained approximately 300 gigabases of sequencing data and tens of millions of unique TCR sequences. The genetic ancestry cluster associated with self-reported Caucasian donors included around 76% of the 398 genotyped donors. The study aimed to test whether cataloging public T cell receptors could reveal signatures of past pathogen exposure. The T cell repertoires of several hundred subjects were profiled by immunosequencing and related to cytomegalovirus serostatus. Along with the roughly 700-subject first cohort, a separate validation cohort of about 110 different subjects was used. To predict cytomegalovirus infection status, the study brought together high-throughput TCR immunosequencing, statistical association of individual TCRs with disease status, and machine learning. A later analysis re-examined previously published TCR beta repertoires from about 700 donors and added high-resolution HLA genotyping to investigate patterns of TCR occurrence. Rather than using new phenotypic data, the later analysis identified candidate immune exposures from TCR beta sequences and from how often those sequences occurred across donors. An earlier analysis of 587 of the donors used high-throughput TCR beta sequencing to judge whether each TCR beta V gene segment behaved as functional or pseudogenic. Donor age, sex, ethnicity and CMV serostatus were collected together with the repertoire data. Genome-wide SNP genotypes for about three fifths of the roughly 670 donors were used in a later genetic analysis, which treated that subset as a discovery cohort. Every repertoire in the discovery cohort had been generated on one and the same sequencing platform. HLA typing covered class I and class II loci at four-digit resolution. The number of typed donors differed by locus: roughly 629-640 for A, B, C, DRB1 and DQB1; approximately 520 for DQA1; some 610 for DPA1; and about 450 for DPB1. About 5 DR-DQ haplotypes were handled as single units for association and clustering, since linkage in the cohort was strong. Across approximately 420 genotyped donors of the cohort, an average of roughly 250,000 unique TCR beta nucleotide sequences per donor were sequenced, and 15% to 20% of those sequences were non-productive. The study at large found these results: The classifier was reported to diagnose cytomegalovirus status with high specificity and sensitivity in both the original and validation cohorts. The study gave a list of some 150 TCR beta chains associated with cytomegalovirus. The only immune exposure information available for the cohort was CMV serostatus. A later analysis found that most CMV-associated TCR beta chains appeared HLA-restricted, with HLA associations seemingly driven largely by CMV exposure. A later analysis associated 15,000 to 20,000 TCR beta sequences with specific HLA alleles at a false discovery rate of 0.05. In this cohort, only TCR beta chains were sequenced, and detectable features were limited by the absence of alpha or paired-chain data. Most TCR sequences were seen in very few donors, while some public TCRs were found in many individuals. A later analysis found that TCR association rates varied across HLA loci, with DRB1 alleles showing the most associated TCRs and HLA-C alleles the fewest. Broadly in line with IMGT annotations, most TCR beta V segments showed up in productive rearrangements about 90% or about 30% of the time in an earlier analysis of a few hundred of the donors. A further reported finding was that TCR beta sequences accurately predicted the HLA-A and HLA-B alleles for most subjects in the first cohort. The earlier analysis of 450 to 700 of the donors excluded roughly 17 rarely observed V segments, including chromosome 9 orphons, because counts were too low. Strong co-occurrence of HLA alleles, especially DR and DQ, made assigning TCR associations to individual alleles difficult. HLA typing was unavailable for some donors at each locus, so association tests used only the typed subset. V-gene and J-gene trimming of TCR beta chains was associated with a missense DCLRE1C variant in a later genetic analysis, and the association was replicated in an independent cohort. Sequencing depth was assumed to be roughly uniform across donors in the presence/absence analyses, though that assumption may not hold. A later analysis found that HLA-associated TCR beta chains were more clonally expanded and had lower generation probabilities than equally common non-associated chains. In a later analysis, several top co-occurrence clusters were reported to appear linked to parvovirus B19, influenza, CMV and Epstein-Barr virus. A group of highly shared sequence variants was considered likely to be a technical artifact of the sequencing pipeline. Some IMGT-functional V segments, including TRBV6-2 and TRBV6-3, could not be told apart with the 87-base-pair reads, so those segments were excluded. Linkage disequilibrium might explain the correlated functional status among segregating V segments, but an unknown experimental factor could not be excluded. A few of the identified cytomegalovirus-associated TCR beta chains were confirmed in vitro to be specific for cytomegalovirus antigens. According to the authors, the approach could potentially be generalized to other disease states and immunological phenotypes. Compared with the roughly 670-donor mean, donors in an Asian-associated ancestry cluster had fewer N-insertions in productive TCRs, according to a later genetic analysis.

A note on this clone: Its cognate antigen has yet to be identified. No base quality information exists; no much larger clone differs at one position.

The cohort was made up of 666 healthy bone marrow donors. Cohort members were all nominally healthy when sampled, although unrecorded immune exposures were likely present. The donor was CMV seronegative and was included in the group of about 400 seronegative cohort members. A peripheral blood sample was collected from each donor, and TCR beta sequencing was performed on peripheral blood mononuclear cells. Genomic DNA was extracted from the blood cell samples with the Qiagen DNeasy Blood Extraction Kit. The method was the immunoSEQ multiplex PCR assay. The multiplex PCR relied on a mix of 60 forward primers for TCR Vbeta segments and 13 reverse primers for TCR Jbeta segments. Amplification of the CDR3 region of rearranged TCR beta genes was performed with a multiplex PCR assay on genomic DNA. On the Illumina HiSeq System, the amplified TCR beta libraries were sequenced as 87-base-pair reads. The study's own analysis went as follows. A later analysis tallied around 82 million unique TCR beta chains across the 666 repertoires, and around 9.9 million of those chains were shared by two or more donors. A nearest-neighbor algorithm error-corrected the raw reads and collapsed the reads into unique sequences, merging closely related sequences to remove PCR and sequencing errors. V, D and J gene segments were assigned by aligning CDR3 sequences to IMGT reference sequences. For a sequence to be retained, a match of at least six nucleotides was required to both a V gene segment and a J gene segment. Rearrangements were called productive when the CDR3 lacked stop codons and stayed in frame with V and J; all others were non-productive. CDR3 was defined according to IMGT convention as the region running from the second conserved V-encoded cysteine to the conserved J-encoded phenylalanine. The earlier analysis of about 590 of the donors excluded sequences that lacked an unambiguous match to a single V gene segment. In an earlier analysis of some 590 of the donors, a V segment was called functional when productive rearrangements were above 56.7%, and segregating when the standard deviation between donors exceeded 5%. A statistical classification framework was built to diagnose cytomegalovirus status from the catalog of TCR beta chain sequences. A later analysis assigned V and J genes by comparing TCR nucleotide sequences with IMGT/GENE-DB human TR gene sequences. The TCRdist pipeline was used in a later analysis to assign CDR3 sequences and most-parsimonious VDJ recombination scenarios. In a later analysis, each TCR beta chain was defined by its CDR3 amino acid sequence together with its V-gene family, and reads lacking a unique V-gene family were excluded. A later analysis removed 500 to 650 highly shared, low-generation-probability nucleotide sequences to deal with suspected cross-contamination and a sequencing artifact. In a later analysis, a clonal expansion index for each public chain was calculated from normalized within-repertoire ranks of inferred template counts. Generation probabilities in a later analysis came from a VDJ recombination model fitted to out-of-frame rearrangements, and those results were checked against IGoR. Hypergeometric tests were used in a later analysis to score TCR-TCR, TCR-HLA and TCR-CMV co-occurrence, with a repertoire-size bias correction applied to the TCR pairs. A later analysis estimated false discovery rates by permuting HLA or CMV assignments 20 times. A later analysis grouped co-occurring TCRs with DBSCAN, adding TCRdist sequence similarity when clustering within HLA-allele-positive subsets. Repertoires with fewer than 30,000 or more than 120,000 public chains, plus five repertoires with anomalous nucleotide sharing, were excluded from co-occurrence clustering. The clones in this table, taken by TCRdb from immuneACCESS, are in-frame only. Not every clone is retained; where verified, under half of the shortfall comes from an unresolved V gene, and the cause of the rest is unknown. Clone size and V and J calls were adopted from that table, with D and trimming inferred from the DNA. Within this sample are under 150,000 clones, with about 80% of them counted one time only. The ten most abundant clones make up 1.8% of the sample.

CDR1 is given as MNHEY and CDR2 as SMNVEV, both from the germline V gene (reference sequence). Counted from cysteine to phenylalanine, this CDR3 has 15 amino acids. The DNA shown is the 45-base CDR3, in frame from base 1. V is pruned by 5 bases and J by 0 bases, leaving 4 bases of the junction without a gene match. The receptor was isolated from a man in his late teens or twenties in good health and CMV-seronegative. Here the chain combines TRBV27 and TRBJ1-5; 7 bases in the middle match TRBD1. The sample was PBMCs. The CDR3 sequence is CASSPDRVSNQPQHF. The bases are TGTGCCAGCAGTCCCGACAGGGTTAGCAATCAGCCCCAGCATTTT.